This T cell receptor beta chain was captured in a study of OX40 agonist ivuxolimab in advanced cancers. Sequencing used immunoSEQ multiplex PCR; TCRdb keeps in-frame clones, though not all of them. The sample contains tens of thousands of clones, around 87% of which appear only once. This CDR3 is 14 amino acids long. V was trimmed by 5 bases and J by 2 bases, leaving 9 bases between them. Germline CDR1 and CDR2: SGHAT and FQNNGV. This chain joins TRBV11-2 and TRBJ2-2; D perhaps matches TRBD1 (5 bases). The TCR was taken from an adult with an advanced solid tumor such as melanoma, head and neck, liver or kidney cancer. Sequencing used CD4+ or CD8+ T cells sorted from blood, obtained in a trial of the OX40 agonist ivuxolimab. CDR3 nucleotide sequence: TGTGCCAGCAGCCGAAGGGGTAACACCGGGGAGCTGTTTTTT. Translation: CASSRRGNTGELFF.